The clone carrying this T cell receptor beta chain came up many times. Its antigen remains unknown. This sample stems from a study of blood T cells in healthy people across ages. Overall study findings and caveats: Diversity figures based on one million T cells were deemed too low.

Primed by a sample-barcoded 5' primer and a J-beta primer mix, a second PCR proceeded for roughly 7 to 12 cycles. In TCRdb, the 5' RACE reads were re-called with MiXCR into one record per CDR3 protein. In the table there are 1.5 million to 1.9 million distinct CDR3 sequences, approximately 39% of which are singletons. This CDR3 contains 14 residues. The germline V gene encodes CDR1 SGHDN and CDR2 FVKESK. V was shortened by 8 bases and J by 0 bases, with 11 bases between the two germline ends. The clonotype was recovered from a woman between 18 and 29 years old in good health. The sequenced sample consisted of blood. The rearrangement uses TRBV14 and TRBJ2-1; D gene ambiguous. The CDR3 reads CASRLSSSYNEQFF. In DNA, the CDR3 is TGTGCCAGCCGCCTGTCCAGCTCCTACAATGAGCAGTTCTTC.